A single sample is the source of the 30 T cell receptor beta chains below, sequenced in a study of CD8 T cells in Susac syndrome (dated by TCRdb to about 2019). Library method: the immunoSEQ multiplex PCR assay. RNA was extracted with the RNeasy kit and roughly 0.45 to 1 ug was reverse transcribed using random hexamers. The public reads were run again by TCRdb, first through fastp at Q25 and then through MiXCR, and only productive beta chains were kept. Each CDR3 protein gets just one entry, which takes the most common genes and DNA from the rows behind it. This sample lists more than 150,000 distinct CDR3 sequences; around 96% were detected once. 0.16% of the sample belongs to the ten largest clones. Sequencing input: CD4+ T cells from PBMCs. The receptors originated from a human donor with Susac syndrome.

The rearrangement uses TRBV20-1 and TRBJ1-1; 9 nucleotides align to TRBD1. CDR3 size: 14 residues. V shed 0 bases and J 10 bases; nucleotides not matched to a gene: 9. Germline CDR1 is DFQATT and CDR2 is SNEGSKA (reference sequence). The CDR3 is CSARDRRGQGTAFF. The CDR3, as DNA: TGCAGTGCTAGAGACCGCAGGGGACAGGGAACAGCTTTCTTT.

V usage is TRBV4-2 and J usage is TRBJ2-2; D not resolved. The CDR3 is made up of 16 amino acids. Trimming took 3 bases from V and 0 from J, leaving 11 bases between them. CDR1 and CDR2 (germline): LGHNA, YNFKEQ. The CDR3 nucleotides read TGTGCCAGCAGCCAGGAATGGACGGCGAACACCGGGGAGCTGTTTTTT. Protein sequence: CASSQEWTANTGELFF.

The chain combines TRBV12-3 or TRBV12-4 with TRBJ2-5; 10 positions match TRBD2. This CDR3 spans 13 amino acids. J lost 7 bases, V lost 6 bases, and 5 bases had no gene match. CDR3 sequence: CASRPSGGGTQYF. CDR3 bases: TGTGCCAGCAGACCTAGCGGGGGAGGGACCCAGTACTTC.

The chain combines TRBV5-4 with TRBJ1-2; TRBD1 might be the D (6 bases). The CDR3 runs to 13 residues. V lost 4 bases and J 4 bases, leaving 11 bases between the germline ends. From germline, CDR1 is SGHNT and CDR2 YYREEE (reference sequence). This CDR3 is CASSVDRSYGYTF. CDR3 bases: TGTGCCAGCAGCGTCGACAGGTCCTATGGCTACACCTTC.

The genes are TRBV20-1 and TRBJ2-7; D gene ambiguous. The germline gives CDR1 DFQATT, CDR2 SNEGSKA (reference sequence). V lost 4 bases and J 4 bases, leaving 8 bases between the germline ends. The CDR3 runs 11 residues. CDR3 residues: CSATVGYEQYF. In nucleotides, the CDR3 is TGCAGTGCTACGGTGGGATACGAGCAGTACTTC.

CDR3 sequence (DNA): TGTGCCACCAGCAGAGCGGGGCAGGGGTACGAGCAGTACTTC. Residues: CATSRAGQGYEQYF. The chain joins TRBV15 to TRBJ2-7; D perhaps matches TRBD1 (6 bases). The CDR3 covers 14 residues. Deletions cut 1 base from V and 4 bases from J, with 11 bases between. Germline V lookup: CDR1 LNHNV, CDR2 YYDKDF (reference sequence).

The chain uses TRBV20-1 and TRBJ1-1, with D possibly TRBD1 on 6 matching bases. CDR1 is DFQATT and CDR2 is SNEGSKA in the germline V gene (reference sequence). The CDR3 spans 11 residues. V gave up 6 bases and J gave up 5 bases, with 10 bases separating them. Here the CDR3 reads CSADRRTEAFF. The CDR3 DNA sequence: TGCAGTGCGGACAGAAGGACTGAAGCTTTCTTT.

V is TRBV20-1 and J is TRBJ1-1; D remains unclear. The CDR3 spans 13 residues. The germline V gene encodes CDR1 DFQATT and CDR2 SNEGSKA (reference sequence). V lost 4 bases to trimming and J lost 6 bases, with 15 bases between them. The CDR3 loop reads CSAIPAVLPEAFF. The CDR3 region has the DNA TGCAGTGCTATTCCGGCAGTTCTCCCTGAAGCTTTCTTT.

J is TRBJ1-1 and V is TRBV6-1, with D tentatively TRBD1 (6 bases). The germline V gene has CDR1 MNHNS and CDR2 SASEGT. The CDR3 is made up of 16 amino acids. The V gene lost 6 bases and the J gene lost 4 bases, with 21 bases spanning the gap. This CDR3 reads CASSSVPGGGGTEAFF. The CDR3 nucleotides read TGTGCCAGCAGCTCGGTACCCGGGGGCGGTGGCACTGAAGCTTTCTTT.

The rearrangement uses TRBV2 and TRBJ2-4; unclear D gene. V gave up 1 base and J gave up 7 bases, with 5 bases separating them. There are 12 residues in the CDR3. Germline loops: CDR1 SNHLY, CDR2 FYNNEI. CDR3 amino acids: CASSEEGNIQYF. CDR3 nucleotide sequence: TGTGCCAGCAGTGAAGAAGGGAACATTCAGTACTTC.

The V and J genes are TRBV10-3 and TRBJ2-7; 8 bases are a match to TRBD1. The CDR3 length is 14 residues. J gave up 2 bases and V 6 bases, and 6 bases lay outside the gene matches. Germline assignment: CDR1 ENHRY and CDR2 SYGVKD. CDR3 sequence reads: CAISTGTGAYEQYF. The CDR3 DNA reads as TGTGCCATCAGCACCGGGACAGGAGCCTACGAGCAGTACTTC.

The chain uses TRBV3-1 and TRBJ2-5; D gene ambiguous. Trimming stripped 3 bases from V and 4 bases from J, with 9 bases between. This CDR3 is built from 13 residues. The germline V gene encodes CDR1 LGHDT and CDR2 YNNKEL (reference sequence). The CDR3 sequence is CASSHPVGETQYF. DNA of the CDR3: TGTGCCAGCAGCCATCCAGTCGGAGAGACCCAGTACTTC.

The chain combines TRBV29-1 with TRBJ2-1; the D is unclear. The germline gives CDR1 SQVTM, CDR2 ANQGSEA. The CDR3 totals 14 residues. Trimming pared 3 bases from V and 0 bases from J, leaving 9 bases between. The CDR3 spells CSVDAPSSYNEQFF. Written as DNA, the CDR3 is TGCAGCGTTGATGCGCCAAGCTCCTACAATGAGCAGTTCTTC.

This rearrangement joins TRBV12-3 or TRBV12-4 to TRBJ2-7; D might be TRBD1 (6 bases). The V end lost 3 bases, the J end lost 4 bases, and 10 bases lay between the germline ends. CDR3 length: 13 residues. The CDR3, as DNA: TGTGCCAGCAGTTTGAGGGGGAGATACGAGCAGTACTTC. It is translated as CASSLRGRYEQYF.

This clonotype has a single count. The rearrangement joins TRBV2 to TRBJ1-5; the D is unclear. V lost 5 bases and J 3 bases, leaving 8 bases between the germline ends. Looked up from germline, CDR1 is SNHLY and CDR2 is FYNNEI. The CDR3 extends over 13 amino acids. CDR3: CASSSEANQPQHF. For the CDR3, the DNA is TGTGCCAGCAGTTCAGAGGCCAATCAGCCCCAGCATTTT.

The CDR3 region is CATSSGPSGYQETQYF. DNA for the CDR3: TGTGCCACCAGCAGTGGGCCTAGCGGGTACCAAGAGACCCAGTACTTC. The chain carries TRBV15 and TRBJ2-5, with 8 bases that match TRBD2. The germline V gene has CDR1 LNHNV and CDR2 YYDKDF (reference sequence). The J segment lost 0 bases and the V segment lost 3 bases, leaving 6 bases of the junction unmatched. The CDR3 length is 16 residues.

This chain connects TRBV20-1 to TRBJ1-5; TRBD1 aligns across 8 bases. The CDR3 covers 14 residues. J lost 0 bases, V lost 4 bases, and 2 bases had no gene match. CDR1 and CDR2 (germline): DFQATT, SNEGSKA (reference sequence). This CDR3 is CSAMTGASNQPQHF. CDR3 in DNA: TGCAGTGCTATGACAGGGGCTAGCAATCAGCCCCAGCATTTT.

The chain is built from TRBV3-1 and TRBJ1-1; D perhaps matches TRBD1 (5 bases). V dropped 11 bases and J dropped 5 bases, with 18 bases sitting between them. CDR3 size: 13 residues. Germline CDR1 reads LGHDT; CDR2 reads YNNKEL (reference sequence). The chain's CDR3 is CAVGTDGGTEAFF. DNA of the CDR3: TGTGCCGTAGGGACGGATGGGGGAACTGAAGCTTTCTTT.

The gene calls are TRBV23-1 and TRBJ1-5; D is unclear. TRBV23-1 is identified as an open reading frame with a role that is uncertain. The CDR3 is 16 residues long. Trimming stripped 1 base from V and 0 bases from J, with 10 bases between. CDR3 DNA sequence: TGCGCCAGCAGTCAATTCAGGCATTATAGCAATCAGCCCCAGCATTTT. Its protein is CASSQFRHYSNQPQHF.

The chain couples TRBV6-2 or TRBV6-3 to TRBJ2-7; unclear D gene. The CDR3 is 11 amino acids. CDR1 is MNHEY and CDR2 is SVGEGT in the germline V gene. The germline V and J ends were trimmed by 1 base and 9 bases, with 7 bases remaining between them. CDR3 sequence (DNA): TGTGCCAGCAGTTACTTGGAGAGGCAGTACTTC. This codes for CASSYLERQYF.

This chain uses TRBV7-9 with TRBJ1-2; D is perhaps TRBD1 (5 bases). The CDR3 contains 13 residues. Germline CDR1 and CDR2: SEHNR and FQNEAQ (reference sequence). Trimming pared 3 bases from V and 4 bases from J, leaving 9 bases between. This CDR3 is CASSFPGSYGYTF. The CDR3 DNA reads TGTGCCAGCAGCTTCCCAGGGAGCTATGGCTACACCTTC.

The chain joins TRBV5-1 to TRBJ2-1; 10 nucleotides agree with TRBD2. This CDR3 is built from 15 residues. Trimming took 4 bases from V and 5 from J; bases not matched to a gene: 6. Germline CDR1 is SGHRS and CDR2 is YFSETQ. The CDR3 sequence: CASSAAGGPNNEQFF. The CDR3 DNA follows: TGCGCCAGCAGCGCAGCGGGGGGGCCGAACAATGAGCAGTTCTTC.

The rearrangement links TRBV20-1 to TRBJ1-3; D gene ambiguous. V shed 5 bases and J shed 0 bases, with 8 bases lying between them. The CDR3 consists of 13 residues. Looked up from germline, CDR1 is DFQATT and CDR2 is SNEGSKA (reference sequence). In DNA form, the CDR3 reads TGCAGTGCTCCCGATCCCTCTGGAAACACCATATATTTT. Residues: CSAPDPSGNTIYF.

V is TRBV5-4 and J is TRBJ2-2, with 14 bases lining up with TRBD2. The CDR3 covers 15 residues. Germline CDR1 and CDR2: SGHNT and YYREEE (reference sequence). V shed 4 bases and J 7 bases; nucleotides not matched to a gene: 3. DNA for the CDR3: TGTGCCAGCAGCGGGACTAGCGGGGGAGGCGGGGAGCTGTTTTTT. The encoded protein is CASSGTSGGGGELFF.

The chain joins TRBV7-2 to TRBJ2-5, with TRBD2 matching 10 bases. V gave up 0 bases and J gave up 4 bases; unmatched junction bases: 8. The CDR3 runs to 17 residues. Germline V gene data show CDR1 as SGHTA and CDR2 as FQGNSA. CDR3 loop: CASSLAGSGGARETQYF. CDR3 sequence (DNA): TGTGCCAGCAGCTTAGCGGGCAGCGGGGGGGCAAGAGAGACCCAGTACTTC.

The rearrangement links TRBV4-3 to TRBJ1-4, with D perhaps TRBD1 (5 bases). CDR1 LGHNA and CDR2 YSLEER come from the germline V gene. This CDR3 is 16 amino acids long. V lost 0 bases and J 0 bases, leaving 8 bases between the germline ends. This CDR3 reads CASSQDRAATNEKLFF. The CDR3 DNA sequence: TGCGCCAGCAGCCAAGACAGGGCTGCAACTAATGAAAAACTGTTTTTT.

The chain joins TRBV5-1 to TRBJ2-7; D may be TRBD1 (6 bases). Trimming took 0 bases from V and 3 from J, leaving 13 bases between them. The CDR3 contains 15 residues. Germline CDR1 SGHRS, CDR2 YFSETQ. The CDR3 DNA sequence: TGCGCCAGCAGCTTGGATCAAAGAGGGGGCTACGAGCAGTACTTC. This encodes CASSLDQRGGYEQYF.

This sequence joins TRBV2 and TRBJ2-7, with 7 bases lining up with TRBD1. The CDR3 sequence is 14 residues long. From germline, CDR1 is SNHLY and CDR2 FYNNEI. With V trimmed by 6 bases and J by 8 bases, 13 bases remained unmatched. The CDR3 sequence: CASRWDSPVWQQYF. CDR3 nucleotide sequence: TGTGCCAGCAGGTGGGACAGCCCGGTATGGCAGCAGTACTTC.

The chain recombines TRBV7-2 with TRBJ1-5; TRBD1 aligns across 8 bases. This CDR3 is built from 14 residues. Germline CDR1 and CDR2: SGHTA and FQGNSA. The V gene end was trimmed by 5 bases and the J gene end by 7 bases; junction bases not matched to a gene: 7. The CDR3 bases are TGTGCCAGCAGCGAGGACAGGGCGGGACAGCCCCAGCATTTT. This encodes CASSEDRAGQPQHF.

This clonotype was counted between two and nine times. The rearrangement joins TRBV3-1 to TRBJ1-1; no firm D call. Trimming took 3 bases from V and 1 from J, leaving 3 bases between them. The CDR3 contains 12 residues. Germline V lookup: CDR1 LGHDT, CDR2 YNNKEL (reference sequence). CDR3 residues: CASSHRNTEAFF. DNA for the CDR3: TGTGCCAGCAGCCACCGGAACACTGAAGCTTTCTTT.